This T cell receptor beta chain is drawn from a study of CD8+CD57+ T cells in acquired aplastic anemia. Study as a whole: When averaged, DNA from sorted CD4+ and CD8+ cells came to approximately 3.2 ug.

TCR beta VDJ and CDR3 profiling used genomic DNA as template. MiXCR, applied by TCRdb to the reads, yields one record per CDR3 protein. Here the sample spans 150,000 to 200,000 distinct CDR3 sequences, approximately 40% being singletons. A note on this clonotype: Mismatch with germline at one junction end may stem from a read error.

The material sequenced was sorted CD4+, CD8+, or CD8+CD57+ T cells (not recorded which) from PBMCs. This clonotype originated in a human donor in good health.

This CDR3 reads CASSYSRQGAVRMNTIYF. CDR3 sequence (DNA): TGTGCCAGCAGTTACTCGAGACAGGGGGCTGTCCGAATGAACACCATATATTTT. The rearrangement joins TRBV10-3 to TRBJ1-3, with TRBD1 identical over 10 bases. The CDR3 has 18 amino acids. Germline lookup yields CDR1 ENHRY and CDR2 SYGVKD.